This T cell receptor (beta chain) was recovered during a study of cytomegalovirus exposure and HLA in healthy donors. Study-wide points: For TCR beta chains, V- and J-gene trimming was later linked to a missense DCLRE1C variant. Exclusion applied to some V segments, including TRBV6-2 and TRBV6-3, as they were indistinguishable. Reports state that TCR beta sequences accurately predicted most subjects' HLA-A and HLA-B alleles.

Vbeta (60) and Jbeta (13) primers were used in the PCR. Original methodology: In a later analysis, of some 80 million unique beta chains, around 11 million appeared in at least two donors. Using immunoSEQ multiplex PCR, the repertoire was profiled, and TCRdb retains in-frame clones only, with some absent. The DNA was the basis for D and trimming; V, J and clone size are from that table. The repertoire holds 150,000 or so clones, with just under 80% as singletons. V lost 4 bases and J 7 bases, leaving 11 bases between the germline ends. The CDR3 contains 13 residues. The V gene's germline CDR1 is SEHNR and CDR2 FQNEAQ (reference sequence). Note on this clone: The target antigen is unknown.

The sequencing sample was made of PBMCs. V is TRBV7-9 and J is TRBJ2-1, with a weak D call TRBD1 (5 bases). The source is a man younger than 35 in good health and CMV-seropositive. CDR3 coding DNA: TGTGCCAGCAGCTGGTCGACAGCTAATGAGCAGTTCTTC. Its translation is CASSWSTANEQFF. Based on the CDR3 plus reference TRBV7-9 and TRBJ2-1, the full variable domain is DTGVSQNPRHKITKRGQNVTFRCDPISEHNRLYWYRQTLGQGPEFLTYFQNEAQLEKSRLLSDRFSAERPKGSFSTLEIQRTEQGDSAMYLCASSWSTANEQFFGPGTRLTVL.